This T cell receptor (beta chain) was retrieved from a study of T cell responses to AZD1222 COVID-19 vaccine. Data came from immunoSEQ multiplex PCR; TCRdb stores just in-frame clones and leaves some out. Here the sample spans 140,000 to 150,000 clones, 85% to 95% being singletons. The source is an adult in good health. The sample here was peripheral blood, taken on day 0 of AZD1222 vaccination.

The CDR3 sequence is CASSSRGLGYNSPLHF. CDR3 bases: TGTGCCAGCTCCTCCAGGGGGCTAGGCTATAATTCACCCCTCCACTTT. The chain has TRBV18 and TRBJ1-6, with TRBD1 matching over 8 bases. Germline V lookup: CDR1 KGHSH, CDR2 LQKENI. The CDR3 covers 16 residues. V was clipped by 6 bases and J by 3 bases; unmatched bases: 7.